This paragraph covers one TCR beta chain sequence. Trimming pared 1 base from V and 10 bases from J, leaving 20 bases between. Germline loops: CDR1 MNHNS, CDR2 SASEGT. CDR3 size: 16 residues. This sample was included in a study of blood T cells in healthy people across ages. PCR was performed a second time for about 7 to 12 cycles using a sample-barcoded 5' primer and a J-beta primer mix. TCRdb re-derived calls from the 5' RACE reads in MiXCR, one entry per CDR3 protein. This sample carries 1,500,000 or so distinct CDR3 sequences, 59% of them seen once, and the ten largest clones take roughly 7%. This TCR was recovered from a man between 18 and 29 years old in good health. This chain uses TRBV6-1 with TRBJ2-1; perhaps TRBD1 as D (6 bases). Sample: blood. The CDR3 protein is CASSEGFYAGAREQFF. CDR3 in DNA: TGTGCCAGCAGTGAAGGGTTTTATGCAGGGGCCAGGGAGCAGTTCTTC.